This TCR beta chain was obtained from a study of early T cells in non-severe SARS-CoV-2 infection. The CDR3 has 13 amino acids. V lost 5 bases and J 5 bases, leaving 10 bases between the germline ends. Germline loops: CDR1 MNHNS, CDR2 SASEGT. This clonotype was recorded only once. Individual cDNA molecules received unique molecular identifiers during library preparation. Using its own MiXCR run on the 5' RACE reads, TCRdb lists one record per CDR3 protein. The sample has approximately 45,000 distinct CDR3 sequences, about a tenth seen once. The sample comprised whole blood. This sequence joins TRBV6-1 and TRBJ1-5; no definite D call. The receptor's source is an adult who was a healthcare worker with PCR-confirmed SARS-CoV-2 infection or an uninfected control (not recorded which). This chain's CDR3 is CASSPMRDQPQHF. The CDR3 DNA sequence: TGTGCCAGCAGTCCGATGCGGGATCAGCCCCAGCATTTT.